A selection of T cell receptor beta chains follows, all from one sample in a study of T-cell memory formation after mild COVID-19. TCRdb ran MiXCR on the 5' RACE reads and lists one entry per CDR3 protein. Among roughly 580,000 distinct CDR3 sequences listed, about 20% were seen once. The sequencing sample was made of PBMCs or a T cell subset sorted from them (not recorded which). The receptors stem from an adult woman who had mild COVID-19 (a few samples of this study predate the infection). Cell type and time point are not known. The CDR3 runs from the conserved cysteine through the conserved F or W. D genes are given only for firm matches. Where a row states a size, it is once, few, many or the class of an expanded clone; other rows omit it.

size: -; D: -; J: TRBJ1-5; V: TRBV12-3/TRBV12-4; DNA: TGTGCCAGCAGTGACGGAGGCCTCTATCAGCCCCAGCATTTT; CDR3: CASSDGGLYQPQHF
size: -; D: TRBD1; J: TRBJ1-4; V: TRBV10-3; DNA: TGTGCCATGCAGGGGGGGTTGAGTGAAAAACTGTTTTTT; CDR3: CAMQGGLSEKLFF
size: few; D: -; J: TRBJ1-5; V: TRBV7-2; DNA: TGTGCCAGCAGCTTAACAGGGAAGGATCAGCCCCAGCATTTT; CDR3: CASSLTGKDQPQHF
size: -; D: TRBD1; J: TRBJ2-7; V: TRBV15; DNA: TGTGCCACCAGCAGAGATAACCAGGGGGCTTACGAGCAGTACTTC; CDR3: CATSRDNQGAYEQYF
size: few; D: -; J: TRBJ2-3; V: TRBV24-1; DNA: TGTGCCACCCGGGGGAACACAGATACGCAGTATTTT; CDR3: CATRGNTDTQYF
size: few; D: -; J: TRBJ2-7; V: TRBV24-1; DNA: TGTGCCACCAGTGATTCCCACAGCGCAAACTACGAGCAGTACTTC; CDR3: CATSDSHSANYEQYF
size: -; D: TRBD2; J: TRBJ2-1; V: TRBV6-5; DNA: TGTGCCAGCAGACCACTAGCGGGGGGGCATACCGAGCAGTTCTTC; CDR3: CASRPLAGGHTEQFF
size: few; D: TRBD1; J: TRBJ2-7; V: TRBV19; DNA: TGTGCCAGTAGTATAGTGCCAGGGGGCGAGCAGTACTTC; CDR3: CASSIVPGGEQYF
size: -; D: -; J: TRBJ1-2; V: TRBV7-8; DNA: TGTGCCAGCAGCCTGGACAAAATAGTCTATGGCTACACCTTC; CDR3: CASSLDKIVYGYTF
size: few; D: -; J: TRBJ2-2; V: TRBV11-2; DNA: TGTGCCAGCAGCCCCCTGAAGGGCACCGGGGAGCTGTTTTTT; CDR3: CASSPLKGTGELFF
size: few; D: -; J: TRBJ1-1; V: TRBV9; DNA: TGTGCCAGCAGCGTATCAGGGGAATTGGTCACTGAAGCTTTCTTT; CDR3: CASSVSGELVTEAFF
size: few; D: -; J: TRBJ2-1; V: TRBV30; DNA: TGTGCCTGGAGTGTCCGATCCTACAATGAGCAGTTCTTC; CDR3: CAWSVRSYNEQFF
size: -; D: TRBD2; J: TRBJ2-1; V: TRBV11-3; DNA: TGTGCCAGCAGCTCTCGGGGGGAGTCCTACAATGAGCAGTTCTTC; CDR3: CASSSRGESYNEQFF
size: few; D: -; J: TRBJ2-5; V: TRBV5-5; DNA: TGTGCCAGCACGTATTCAAGGGAGACCCAGTACTTC; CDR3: CASTYSRETQYF
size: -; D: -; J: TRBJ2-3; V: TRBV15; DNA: TGTGCCACCAGCAGAGAAAGTCGGCCGGCGCAGTATTTT; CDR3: CATSRESRPAQYF
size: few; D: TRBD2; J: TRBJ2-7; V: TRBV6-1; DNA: TGTGCCAGCAGTGAATGGCTAGCGGGGGATTATTACTACGAGCAGTACTTC; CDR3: CASSEWLAGDYYYEQYF
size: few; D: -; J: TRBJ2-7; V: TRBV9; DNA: TGTGCCAGCACCCTCGGGGATGGCGGCTACGAGCAGTACTTC; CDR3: CASTLGDGGYEQYF
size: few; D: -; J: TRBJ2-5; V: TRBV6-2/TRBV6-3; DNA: TGTGCCAGCAGTTATACTTGGGTAGAGGAGACCCAGTACTTC; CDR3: CASSYTWVEETQYF
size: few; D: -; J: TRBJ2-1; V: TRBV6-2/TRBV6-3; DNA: TGTGCCAGCGGCAACTCCTACAATGAGCAGTTCTTC; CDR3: CASGNSYNEQFF
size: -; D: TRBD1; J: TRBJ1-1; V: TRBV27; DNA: TGTGCCAGCAGCCCGACAGGGGGCGCGACGGCTTTCTTT; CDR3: CASSPTGGATAFF
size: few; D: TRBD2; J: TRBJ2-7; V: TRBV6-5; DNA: TGTGCCAGCAGTTACTCCCCGGGAGGTTGGTCCTACGAGCAGTACTTC; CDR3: CASSYSPGGWSYEQYF
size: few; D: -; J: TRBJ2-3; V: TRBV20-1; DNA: TGCAGTGCTAGTGGTCTCCGTAGCCCGCCGGCAGATACGCAGTATTTT; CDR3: CSASGLRSPPADTQYF
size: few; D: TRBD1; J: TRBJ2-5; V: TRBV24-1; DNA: TGTGCCACTGGGACAGGGACAGAGACCCAGTACTTC; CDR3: CATGTGTETQYF
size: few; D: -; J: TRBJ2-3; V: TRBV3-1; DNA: TGTGCCAGCAGCGAAAGCTGGGGCCGAACAGATACGCAGTATTTT; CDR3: CASSESWGRTDTQYF
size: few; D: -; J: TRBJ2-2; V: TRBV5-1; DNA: TGCGCCAGCAGCTTGTATCCAGGGTCGCTGTTTTTT; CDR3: CASSLYPGSLFF
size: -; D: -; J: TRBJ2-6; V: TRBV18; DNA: TGTGCCAGCTCACCATTGGCTGGGGCCAACGTCCTGACTTTC; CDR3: CASSPLAGANVLTF
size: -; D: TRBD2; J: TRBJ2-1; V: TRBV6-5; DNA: TGTGCCAGCAGTTATAGCGGGAGGGCGCCTGAGCAGTTCTTC; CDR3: CASSYSGRAPEQFF
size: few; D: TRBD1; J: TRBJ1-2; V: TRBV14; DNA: TGTGCCAGCAGCCGGGACAGAAGCTCCTATGGCTACACCTTC; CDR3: CASSRDRSSYGYTF
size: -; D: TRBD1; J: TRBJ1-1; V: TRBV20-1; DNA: TGCAGTGCTAGAGGGACAGGGGTCTCCGAAGCTTTCTTT; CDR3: CSARGTGVSEAFF
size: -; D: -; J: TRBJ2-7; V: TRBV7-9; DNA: TGTGCCAGCAGCTTAGGAGGAGGGGCCCCCTACGAGCAGTACTTC; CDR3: CASSLGGGAPYEQYF
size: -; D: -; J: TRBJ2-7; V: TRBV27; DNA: TGTGCCAGCAGTCGATTGCCGGGCTACGAGCAGTACTTC; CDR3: CASSRLPGYEQYF
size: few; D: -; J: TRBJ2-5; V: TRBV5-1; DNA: TGCGCCAGCAGCGGGTCTGTAGAGACCCAGTACTTC; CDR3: CASSGSVETQYF
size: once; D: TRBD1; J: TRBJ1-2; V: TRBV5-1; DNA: TGCGCCAGCAGCGTCTGGACAGGGATCTATGGCTACACCTTC; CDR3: CASSVWTGIYGYTF
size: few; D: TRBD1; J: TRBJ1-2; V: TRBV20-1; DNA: TGCAGTGCCAACCCCCCGGACAGGTCAAACTATGGCTACACCTTC; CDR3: CSANPPDRSNYGYTF
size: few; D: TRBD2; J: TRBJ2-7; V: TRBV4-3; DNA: TGCGCCAGCAGCCAAGTGACTAGCGGGGGATACGAGCAGTACTTC; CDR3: CASSQVTSGGYEQYF
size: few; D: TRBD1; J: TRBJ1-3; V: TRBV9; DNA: TGTGCCAGCAGCCGTTACAGGGGAGGAGGAAACACCATATATTTT; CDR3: CASSRYRGGGNTIYF
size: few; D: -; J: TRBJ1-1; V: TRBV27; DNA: TGTGCCAGCAGTTTATTCCGGGGGGGAACTGAAGCTTTCTTT; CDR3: CASSLFRGGTEAFF
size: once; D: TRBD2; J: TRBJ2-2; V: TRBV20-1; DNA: TGCAGTGCTAGTCTCCTACGGGGGGGCTGGAGCACCGGGGAGCTGTTTTTT; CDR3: CSASLLRGGWSTGELFF
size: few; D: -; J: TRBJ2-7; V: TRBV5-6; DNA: TGTGCCAGCAGCAAGACAGATAACGAGCAGTACTTC; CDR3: CASSKTDNEQYF
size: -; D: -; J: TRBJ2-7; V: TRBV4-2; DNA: TGTGCCAGCAGCCAAGATCCCCAAGCGGCCTACGAGCAGTACTTC; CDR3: CASSQDPQAAYEQYF
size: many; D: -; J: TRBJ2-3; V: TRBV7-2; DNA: TGTGCCAGCGGGGCTTCGTACTCTAGCACAGATACGCAGTATTTT; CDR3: CASGASYSSTDTQYF
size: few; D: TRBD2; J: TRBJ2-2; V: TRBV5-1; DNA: TGCGCCAGCAGCTTGGGGCCGCGGGACTATCGGAACACCGGGGAGCTGTTTTTT; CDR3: CASSLGPRDYRNTGELFF
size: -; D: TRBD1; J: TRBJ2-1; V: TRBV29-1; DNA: TGCAGCGTTGGGTCAGGGGGCTCCTACAATGAGCAGTTCTTC; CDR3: CSVGSGGSYNEQFF
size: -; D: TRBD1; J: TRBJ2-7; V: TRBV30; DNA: TGTGCCTGGGTGGCCCTGGGACAGGGAATTCTCTTC; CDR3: CAWVALGQGILF
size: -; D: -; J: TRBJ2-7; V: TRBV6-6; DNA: TGTGCCAGCAGTACCCCGCCTCCGGGTACTACCTACGAGCAGTACTTC; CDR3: CASSTPPPGTTYEQYF
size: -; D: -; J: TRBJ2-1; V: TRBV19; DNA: TGTGCCAGTAGTATAGCTTTAAGCAATGAGCAGTTCTTC; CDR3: CASSIALSNEQFF
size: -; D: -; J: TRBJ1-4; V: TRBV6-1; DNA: TGTGCCAGCGGAAGGGACAATGGTGAAAAACTGTTTTTT; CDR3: CASGRDNGEKLFF
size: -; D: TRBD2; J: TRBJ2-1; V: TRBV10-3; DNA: TGTGCCATCAGCGGGACTAGCGGGGACTACAATGAGCAGTTCTTC; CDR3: CAISGTSGDYNEQFF
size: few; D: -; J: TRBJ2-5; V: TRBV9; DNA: TGTGCCAGCAGCGTAGCTGGCTCCCAAGAGACCCAGTACTTC; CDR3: CASSVAGSQETQYF
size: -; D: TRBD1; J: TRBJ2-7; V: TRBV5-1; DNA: TGCGCCAGCACCTACTACAGGGGTGGCTACGAGCAGTACTTC; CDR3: CASTYYRGGYEQYF
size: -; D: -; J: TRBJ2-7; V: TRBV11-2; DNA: TGTGCCAGCAGCTTAGGTTTGGGAGGAACCACGTACTTC; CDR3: CASSLGLGGTTYF